The 18 T cell receptor beta chains listed next were all sequenced from one sample in a study of beta chain features in type 1 diabetes. Points from the study as a whole: Among patients with Type 1 diabetes, TCRB CDR3s were moderately but significantly shorter in every one of the four CD4+ subsets.

What was sequenced were expressed TCRB transcripts, since all of the isolated RNA had been reverse transcribed. TCRdb's table, derived via immunoSEQ multiplex PCR, lists solely in-frame clones and lacks some. The sample consists of roughly 150,000 clones, around 9.7% of them appearing once. Their recognized antigens are unknown. Sequenced material: central memory CD4+ T cells from blood. All receptors derive from a woman under 40 with type 1 diabetes.

The chain couples TRBV9 to TRBJ2-5; D possibly corresponds to TRBD1 (5 bases). V lost 0 bases and J lost 7, with 16 bases in between. The germline V gene encodes CDR1 SGDLS and CDR2 YYNGEE. The CDR3 covers 15 residues. CDR3 residues: CASSVDWEGVGTQYF. The CDR3 nucleotides read TGTGCCAGCAGCGTAGATTGGGAAGGGGTTGGGACCCAGTACTTC. The entire variable domain, with the rest obtained from reference TRBV9 and TRBJ2-5, is as follows: DSGVTQTPKHLITATGQRVTLRCSPRSGDLSVYWYQQSLDQGLQFLIQYYNGEERAKGNILERFSAQQFPDLHSELNLSSLELGDSALYFCASSVDWEGVGTQYFGPGTRLLVL.

The chain is built from TRBV4-1 and TRBJ1-2; 11 nucleotides line up with TRBD1. V shed 0 bases and J 4 bases; nucleotides not matched to a gene: 7. The germline CDR1 and CDR2 sequences are MGHRA and YSYEKL. CDR3 length equals 17 residues. CDR3 in amino acids: CASSQDRGQGAFYGYTF. The CDR3 DNA sequence: TGCGCCAGCAGCCAAGATCGTGGACAGGGGGCTTTCTATGGCTACACCTTC.

The chain joins TRBV10-2 to TRBJ2-3; 8 nucleotides agree with TRBD1. Germline trimming cut 8 bases from V and 2 bases from J; bases unmatched to any gene: 6. The CDR3 spans 14 residues. Germline V gives CDR1 WSHSY, CDR2 SAAADI. Written as DNA, the CDR3 is TGCGCCAGCGGGGGACAGGCCATCACAGATACGCAGTATTTT. This translates into CASGGQAITDTQYF.

This clone was picked up a small number of times. The chain links TRBV19 to TRBJ2-3; D might be TRBD1 (5 bases). Germline values: CDR1 LNHDA, CDR2 SQIVND (reference sequence). Trimming pared 3 bases from V and 2 bases from J, leaving 18 bases between. The CDR3 extends over 17 amino acids. CDR3 residues: CASSIGVDRGDTDTQYF. The CDR3, as DNA: TGTGCCAGTAGTATCGGAGTAGACAGAGGAGACACAGATACGCAGTATTTT.

Only a few counts were recorded for this clone. The chain links TRBV5-4 to TRBJ1-2; TRBD1 matches 8 bases. V dropped 4 bases and J dropped 3; count of bases not matched to a gene: 5. Germline V gene lookup returns CDR1 SGHNT and CDR2 YYREEE (reference sequence). The CDR3 loop spans 14 amino acids. CDR3 nucleotides: TGTGCCAGCAGCGTGACAGGGGTGGACTATGGCTACACCTTC. Its translation: CASSVTGVDYGYTF.

The table lists this clone with a few counts. This sequence joins TRBV30 and TRBJ1-5; the D gene is possibly TRBD1 (5 bases). Germline V gene lookup returns CDR1 GTSNPN and CDR2 SVGIG (reference sequence). Between the trimmed V and J ends, which lost 6 bases and 2 bases, there was a span of 17 bases. This CDR3 is 15 amino acids long. Here the CDR3 DNA reads TGTGCCTGCAGCCGACCCGGAGGGGGCAATCAGCCCCAGCATTTT. Protein product: CACSRPGGGNQPQHF. Looking up the rest from reference TRBV30 and TRBJ1-5 gives the full variable domain: SQTIHQWPATLVQPVGSPLSLECTVEGTSNPNLYWYRQAAGRGLQLLFYSVGIGQISSEVPQNLSASRPQDRQFILSSKKLLLSDSGFYLCACSRPGGGNQPQHFGDGTRLSIL.

This rearrangement joins TRBV7-6 to TRBJ2-3, with 9 positions matching TRBD2. V was pared by 4 bases and J by 4 bases, with 3 bases of the junction left unmatched. Germline-derived CDR1 and CDR2 are SGHVS and FNYEAQ. The CDR3 loop spans 14 amino acids. Written as DNA, the CDR3 is TGTGCCAGCAGCTATAGCGGGAGTGCAGATACGCAGTATTTT. Its translation: CASSYSGSADTQYF.

The J gene is TRBJ2-5, the V gene TRBV7-8; 8 bases are a match to TRBD1. The CDR3 is 14 residues long. From germline, CDR1 is SGHVS and CDR2 FQNEAQ. J lost 4 bases, V lost 1 base, and 2 bases had no gene match. The CDR3 sequence: CASSLVGQGETQYF. Here the CDR3 DNA reads TGTGCCAGCAGCTTAGTCGGACAGGGAGAGACCCAGTACTTC.

The chain couples TRBV19 to TRBJ2-1, with TRBD1 matching over 10 bases. Germline loops: CDR1 LNHDA, CDR2 SQIVND (reference sequence). V lost 6 bases to trimming and J lost 4 bases; unmatched junction nucleotides: 6. The CDR3 extends over 15 amino acids. The CDR3 DNA reads as TGTGCCAGTAGGTCCGGGACAGGGGATTACAATGAGCAGTTCTTC. It codes for CASRSGTGDYNEQFF.

The chain carries TRBV11-2 and TRBJ1-1; 7 positions match TRBD1. The germline gives CDR1 SGHAT, CDR2 FQNNGV. There are 13 residues in the CDR3. V lost 5 bases, J lost 8 bases, and 8 bases stayed unmatched. The CDR3 region is CASSRNQGVEAFF. In nucleotides, the CDR3 is TGTGCCAGCAGCCGAAATCAGGGGGTAGAAGCTTTCTTT.

This clone was seen a handful of times. The chain carries TRBV10-2 and TRBJ1-1; 9 bases fit TRBD1. J gave up 4 bases and V 8 bases, and 8 bases lay outside the gene matches. CDR1 is WSHSY and CDR2 is SAAADI in the germline V gene. The CDR3 runs 14 residues. The DNA for the CDR3 is TGCGCCAGCCAACCCGGGGGACAGGGCACTGAAGCTTTCTTT. It specifies CASQPGGQGTEAFF.

The chain joins TRBV9 to TRBJ1-4; 11 positions agree with TRBD1. Looked up from germline, CDR1 is SGDLS and CDR2 is YYNGEE. The length of the CDR3 is 20 residues. V trimming: 0 bases; J trimming: 3 bases; junction bases outside the gene matches: 13. For the CDR3, the DNA is TGTGCCAGCAGCGTAGATCTCTTCGGACAGGGGGCCGGAGCTAATGAAAAACTGTTTTTT. This sequence encodes CASSVDLFGQGAGANEKLFF.

This clone came up a few times. CDR3 residues: CASSVATDGPYEQYF. CDR3 nucleotide sequence: TGTGCCAGCAGCGTAGCCACCGATGGGCCCTACGAGCAGTACTTC. The rearrangement joins TRBV9 to TRBJ2-7; D is ambiguous. The CDR3 loop spans 15 amino acids. The ends were cut back, 0 bases at V and 2 bases at J, with 12 bases in the middle. The germline V gene encodes CDR1 SGDLS and CDR2 YYNGEE.

The rearrangement links TRBV25-1 to TRBJ2-5; TRBD2 matches at 11 bases. The CDR3 is 14 residues long. Germline V CDR1 and CDR2: MGHDK, SYGVNS. Trimming cost V 3 bases and J 5 bases; bases outside gene matches: 2. The CDR3 nucleotides read TGTGCCAGCAGTGACCGGACTAGCGGGGAGACCCAGTACTTC. This encodes CASSDRTSGETQYF.

This sequence joins TRBV5-6 and TRBJ1-1; 8 positions match TRBD1. The trim removed 2 bases at V and 1 base at J, leaving 7 bases unmatched. Germline V gene data show CDR1 as SGHDT and CDR2 as YYEEEE. This CDR3 comprises 16 residues. CDR3 residues: CASSFGQGRGNTEAFF. The CDR3 DNA follows: TGTGCCAGCAGCTTCGGACAGGGTCGGGGGAACACTGAAGCTTTCTTT.

This clone came up once. The chain links TRBV27 to TRBJ1-5; D might be TRBD1 (5 bases). The ends were cut back, 2 bases at V and 1 base at J, with 12 bases in the middle. The CDR3 spans 16 residues. Looked up from germline, CDR1 is MNHEY and CDR2 is SMNVEV (reference sequence). The CDR3 nucleotides read TGTGCCAGCAGTTTAGCGGCAGGGTTCAGCAATCAGCCCCAGCATTTT. Its translation is CASSLAAGFSNQPQHF.

This clone showed up just once. V usage is TRBV7-3 and J usage is TRBJ2-3, with a weak D call TRBD2 (5 bases). V was trimmed by 2 bases and J by 4 bases, leaving 16 bases between them. The CDR3 runs 16 residues. CDR1 SGHTA and CDR2 FQGTGA come from the germline V gene. CDR3 residues: CASSLFGGSGADTQYF. The CDR3, as DNA: TGTGCCAGCAGCTTATTCGGAGGTTCTGGGGCAGATACGCAGTATTTT. The full variable domain, in which reference TRBV7-3 and TRBJ2-3 provide the parts outside the CDR3, is GAGVSQTPSNKVTEKGKYVELRCDPISGHTALYWYRQSLGQGPEFLIYFQGTGAADDSGLPNDRFFAVRPEGSVSTLKIQRTERGDSAVYLCASSLFGGSGADTQYFGPGTRLTVL.

The rearrangement uses TRBV27 and TRBJ1-5; 10 bases line up with TRBD1. The CDR3 has 14 amino acids. CDR1 MNHEY and CDR2 SMNVEV come from the germline V gene (reference sequence). V was pared by 5 bases and J by 5 bases, with 3 bases of the junction left unmatched. CDR3 nucleotide sequence: TGTGCCAGCAGTATAGGGACAGGGGATCAGCCCCAGCATTTT. It codes for CASSIGTGDQPQHF.